The clone carrying this T cell receptor beta chain is judged medium-sized. V was trimmed by 2 bases and J by 6 bases, leaving 7 bases between them. This CDR3 spans 12 amino acids. Tregs were sorted as CD4+CD25+CD127-/low cells. TRBV12-4/TRBJ1-2 clonotypes were amplified with adaptor-ligated barcode primers. MiXCR was run by TCRdb on the multiplex PCR reads, yielding one entry per CDR3 protein. The data contain about 2,500 distinct CDR3 sequences, 2% to 2.5% of them seen just once; the ten biggest clones take up about 10%. Sequenced sample: tumor-infiltrating Tregs sorted from the breast tumor. This receptor was identified in a female donor with breast cancer. The V gene is TRBV12-3 or TRBV12-4, the J gene TRBJ1-2; D not resolved. CDR3 protein: CASSLRFHGYTF. The CDR3 DNA sequence: TGTGCCAGCAGTTTACGGTTCCATGGCTACACCTTC.